This T cell receptor (beta chain) emerged from a study of T-cell reconstitution after alpha-beta-depleted transplantation in children. Trimming stripped 6 bases from V and 3 bases from J, with 18 bases between. The CDR3 runs 15 residues. Germline CDR1 SGDLS, CDR2 YYNGEE. TCRbeta library construction was performed incorporating unique molecular identifiers. TCRdb re-derived calls from the PCR reads in MiXCR, one entry per CDR3 protein. The sample yields 300,000 or so distinct CDR3 sequences, around 9.6% seen once. Sequencing used PBMCs from the stem cell graft donor, obtained from the stem cell graft. The receptor was derived from a human donor who donated a stem cell graft to a child with SCID. V gene TRBV9 combines with J gene TRBJ2-5; the D gene could be TRBD1 or TRBD2 (6 bases each). The CDR3 DNA sequence: TGTGCCAGCACCGCGGGACATGTGGTTGAAGAGACCCAGTACTTC. Encoded protein: CASTAGHVVEETQYF. The complete variable domain, with remaining parts taken from reference TRBV9 and TRBJ2-5, reads DSGVTQTPKHLITATGQRVTLRCSPRSGDLSVYWYQQSLDQGLQFLIQYYNGEERAKGNILERFSAQQFPDLHSELNLSSLELGDSALYFCASTAGHVVEETQYFGPGTRLLVL.